These 17 T cell receptor beta chains came from one sample sequenced in a study of cytomegalovirus exposure and HLA in healthy donors. The PCR made use of 60 Vbeta and 13 Jbeta primers. Sequencing was performed with immunoSEQ multiplex PCR; in TCRdb, only in-frame clones are kept and a portion is missing. The table lists approximately 210,000 clones, 60% to 80% of them singletons. The sequenced sample was PBMCs. The origin of the receptors is a male donor in good health and CMV-seronegative.

The chain has TRBV27 and TRBJ2-5; TRBD2 agrees at 7 bases. Germline V lookup: CDR1 MNHEY, CDR2 SMNVEV (reference sequence). The J segment lost 5 bases and the V segment lost 5 bases, leaving 5 bases of the junction unmatched. The CDR3 runs 13 residues. CDR3: CASSPWGGETQYF. The CDR3 bases are TGTGCCAGCAGTCCCTGGGGGGGGGAGACCCAGTACTTC.

This clone was seen only once. The V and J genes are TRBV19 and TRBJ2-2, with D maybe TRBD1 (5 bases). The CDR3 contains 16 residues. The V and J ends lost 4 bases and 3 bases respectively, with 15 bases between them. Per germline, CDR1 LNHDA and CDR2 SQIVND (reference sequence). This chain's CDR3 is CASSTPGLVDTGELFF. CDR3 nucleotides: TGTGCCAGTAGTACCCCAGGGTTGGTTGACACCGGGGAGCTGTTTTTT.

This chain connects TRBV9 to TRBJ2-5; D might be TRBD2 (8 bases). The CDR3 is made up of 17 amino acids. V shed 2 bases and J shed 4 bases, with 21 bases lying between them. CDR1 and CDR2 (germline): SGDLS, YYNGEE. CDR3 bases: TGTGCCAGCAGCGTGTCGACAGGGACGGCGGGAGGAGAGACCCAGTACTTC. Amino acid sequence: CASSVSTGTAGGETQYF.

This chain joins TRBV7-9 and TRBJ2-1, with 10 bases matching TRBD2. Germline V gives CDR1 SEHNR, CDR2 FQNEAQ (reference sequence). The CDR3 consists of 16 residues. V shed 1 base and J 5 bases; nucleotides not matched to a gene: 5. The CDR3 spells CASSLERTSGHNEQFF. CDR3 DNA sequence: TGTGCCAGCAGCTTAGAGCGGACTAGCGGTCACAATGAGCAGTTCTTC.

The gene calls are TRBV7-7 and TRBJ2-3, with 8 bases aligning to TRBD2. Trimming at V came to 5 bases and at J to 0 bases, leaving 7 bases not matched to a gene. CDR1 is SSHAT and CDR2 is FNYEAQ in the germline V gene (reference sequence). This CDR3 spans 16 amino acids. CDR3 coding DNA: TGTGCCAGCAGCCCCACCGGGGGGGCAAGCACAGATACGCAGTATTTT. It encodes CASSPTGGASTDTQYF.

V is TRBV5-1 and J is TRBJ1-3, with D perhaps matching TRBD1 (5 bases). This CDR3 has 15 amino acids. From germline, CDR1 is SGHRS and CDR2 YFSETQ. V lost 1 base, J lost 0 bases, and 8 bases lay in between. Here the CDR3 DNA reads TGCGCCAGCAGCTTGCAGGGAAACTCTGGAAACACCATATATTTT. This codes for CASSLQGNSGNTIYF. The full variable domain, completed using reference TRBV5-1 and TRBJ1-3, is KAGVTQTPRYLIKTRGQQVTLSCSPISGHRSVSWYQQTPGQGLQFLFEYFSETQRNKGNFPGRFSGRQFSNSRSEMNVSTLELGDSALYLCASSLQGNSGNTIYFGEGSWLTVV.

The DNA of the CDR3 is TGTGCCAGCAGTATAACAGGAAACTATGGCTACACCTTC. Translated: CASSITGNYGYTF. The V call is TRBV2, the J call TRBJ1-2, with D perhaps TRBD1 (5 bases). In germline, CDR1 is SNHLY, CDR2 FYNNEI. Between the trimmed V and J ends, which lost 5 bases and 2 bases, there was a span of 9 bases. CDR3 size: 13 residues.

The chain joins TRBV30 to TRBJ2-3; D remains ambiguous. There are 14 residues in the CDR3. Germline V gene lookup returns CDR1 GTSNPN and CDR2 SVGIG (reference sequence). V was shortened by 4 bases and J by 1 base, with 12 bases between the two germline ends. Here the CDR3 reads CAWTSRGGTDTQYF. CDR3 sequence (DNA): TGTGCCTGGACTAGTAGAGGAGGCACAGATACGCAGTATTTT.

The CDR3 region is CASSHTNYNEQFF. The DNA for the CDR3 is TGTGCCAGCAGCCACACCAACTACAATGAGCAGTTCTTC. This sequence joins TRBV7-3 and TRBJ2-1; no firm D call. The germline gives CDR1 SGHTA, CDR2 FQGTGA. The CDR3 contains 13 residues. The V end was cut by 5 bases, the J end by 3 bases, with 8 bases between.

J is TRBJ1-2 and V is TRBV19; the D is unclear. Trimming pared 7 bases from V and 2 bases from J, leaving 8 bases between. Germline CDR1 and CDR2: LNHDA and SQIVND (reference sequence). The CDR3 sequence is 12 residues long. The CDR3 DNA is TGTGCCAGTATGAGGGCCAACTATGGCTACACCTTC. Translating it yields CASMRANYGYTF.

The rearrangement links TRBV7-2 to TRBJ2-1; 10 nucleotides match TRBD2. Per the germline V gene, CDR1 is SGHTA and CDR2 is FQGNSA. V was pared by 6 bases and J by 7 bases, with 9 bases of the junction left unmatched. This CDR3 region has 15 residues. CDR3 sequence: CASRHPGLAKNEQFF. The CDR3 region has the DNA TGTGCCAGCAGACATCCGGGACTAGCGAAAAATGAGCAGTTCTTC.

V is TRBV7-3 and J is TRBJ2-6, with D possibly matching TRBD1 (6 bases). From germline, CDR1 is SGHTA and CDR2 FQGTGA. V lost 5 bases and J 0 bases, leaving 11 bases between the germline ends. The CDR3 is made up of 16 amino acids. The CDR3 here is CASSEGGSSGANVLTF. The CDR3 DNA reads TGTGCCAGCAGCGAAGGGGGTAGCTCTGGGGCCAACGTCCTGACTTTC.

The gene calls are TRBV6-5 and TRBJ2-5; TRBD1 agrees at 9 bases. This CDR3 has 15 residues. Germline loops: CDR1 MNHEY, CDR2 SVGAGI. Germline trimming cut 4 bases from V and 2 bases from J; bases unmatched to any gene: 5. This chain's CDR3 is CASSSPTGGQETQYF. The CDR3 bases are TGTGCCAGCAGTTCCCCGACAGGGGGACAAGAGACCCAGTACTTC.

This clone came up once. The CDR3 coding sequence is TGCGCCAGCAGCGTGACAGTTGGGGCCGTCAATGAGCAGTTCTTC. Translating it yields CASSVTVGAVNEQFF. The V gene is TRBV5-1, the J gene TRBJ2-1, with D possibly TRBD1 on 5 matching bases. CDR1 SGHRS and CDR2 YFSETQ come from the germline V gene. Deletions cut 4 bases from V and 6 bases from J, with 17 bases between. This CDR3 is built from 15 residues.

The chain recombines TRBV5-1 with TRBJ1-1; D is perhaps TRBD1 (5 bases). The V gene's germline CDR1 is SGHRS and CDR2 YFSETQ. The V and J ends lost 0 bases and 4 bases respectively, with 10 bases between them. This CDR3 is built from 14 residues. CDR3 protein: CASSLAGGVTEAFF. The DNA of the CDR3 is TGCGCCAGCAGCTTGGCCGGGGGTGTCACTGAAGCTTTCTTT.

The chain couples TRBV5-4 to TRBJ2-7; 10 bases are a match to TRBD2. CDR3 length equals 15 residues. Trimming took 0 bases from V and 2 from J; bases not matched to a gene: 2. Germline assignment: CDR1 SGHNT and CDR2 YYREEE (reference sequence). The CDR3 loop reads CASSLGGLAAYEQYF. In nucleotides, the CDR3 is TGTGCCAGCAGCTTGGGAGGACTAGCGGCCTACGAGCAGTACTTC.

CDR3 amino acids: CASSLDQGYNEQFF. In DNA form, the CDR3 reads TGTGCCAGCAGCTTAGATCAGGGGTACAATGAGCAGTTCTTC. V and J are TRBV11-3 and TRBJ2-1, with a possible D match to TRBD1 (6 bases). Germline V gives CDR1 SGHNT, CDR2 YENEEA. There are 14 residues in the CDR3. Trimming took off 0 bases at V and 4 bases at J, with 7 bases between the two ends. The full variable domain, its missing parts supplied by reference TRBV11-3 and TRBJ2-1, is EAGVVQSPRYKIIEKKQPVAFWCNPISGHNTLYWYLQNLGQGPELLIRYENEEAVDDSQLPKDRFSAERLKGVDSTLKIQPAELGDSAVYLCASSLDQGYNEQFFGPGTRLTVL.